The present entry profiles one T cell receptor beta chain with its context. Its matching antigen is unknown. This record comes from a study of shared clonotypes between healthy human individuals. Study conclusions and caveats: Memory subsets generally showed lower estimated richness than naive subsets. Sampling involved blood alone; tissue repertoires likely differ.

The deep-level immunoSEQ assay was used. The assay was immunoSEQ multiplex PCR, and TCRdb's table has in-frame clones only and misses some. Here the sample spans about 600,000 clones, 97% being singletons. Donors were healthy HIV-negative adults without recent acute infections or vaccinations. Germline values: CDR1 SGHRS, CDR2 YFSETQ. The V segment lost 4 bases and the J segment 1 base; nucleotides outside the gene matches: 5. The CDR3 runs 14 residues. The source is a woman in her thirties in good health. The chain is built from TRBV5-1 and TRBJ2-7; 7 bases align to TRBD1. The material sequenced was naive CD4+ T cells sorted from blood. Subset reported: CD45RA+ positively selected. CDR3 in DNA: TGCGCCAGCAGCGGGGGACAGCTTTCCTACGAGCAGTACTTC. It translates to CASSGGQLSYEQYF.